This T cell receptor (beta chain) was retrieved from a study of cytomegalovirus exposure and HLA in healthy donors. The length of the CDR3 is 13 residues. Germline CDR1 and CDR2: LNHDA and SQIVND (reference sequence). The germline V and J ends were trimmed by 7 bases and 4 bases, with 11 bases remaining between them. 13 Jbeta primers and 60 Vbeta primers were used for the PCR. Some clones are missing from TCRdb's copy, which holds only in-frame ones; the method was immunoSEQ multiplex PCR. Seen in this sample are 68,000 or so clones; the ten most common clones hold around 7%. Sequencing used PBMCs. The chain joins TRBV19 to TRBJ1-5, with D unresolved. The TCR was taken from a female donor in good health and CMV-seropositive. As DNA, the CDR3 is TGTGCCAGTAAGATCGGAGGGAATCAGCCCCAGCATTTT. Protein: CASKIGGNQPQHF.